Below, one T cell receptor (beta chain) is given with its context. Its specific antigen is unknown. There are no base qualities to consult, and no much larger clone falls within one base. At diagnosis, tumor, uninvolved tumor-adjacent lung and peripheral blood were collected and then preserved as a mix of FFPE and fresh-frozen material. For TCR repertoire profiling, blood samples were analyzed as peripheral blood mononuclear cells. This sample stems from a study of T cells in localized non-small cell lung cancer (dated by TCRdb to the early 2020s). Study-level background: T cell repertoires of approximately 250 early-stage NSCLC patients were analyzed, with tumors being compared against uninvolved tumor-adjacent lungs. The cohort was made up of 200 to 250 treatment-naive NSCLC patients whose localized lung tumors had been resected. The mean age of the NSCLC patients was approximately 71 years, with approximately 130 men and around 99 women. Study-level results and caveats: Uninvolved tumor-adjacent lung showed the highest T cell clonality, higher than tumor, which suggests more focused antigenic responses in the uninvolved tumor-adjacent lung. A median of around 57 of the top 100 tumor clones were detected in paired uninvolved adjacent lung, and 28 of these tumor clones were also found among the top 100 clones of the paired uninvolved adjacent lung. Because of the exploratory design, TCR variables were selected using unadjusted p-values without false-discovery rate correction. Because multi-region sequencing of the tumors was not done, intratumor heterogeneity could not be ruled out. Longer overall survival was associated with higher T cell density in blood, whereas shorter survival was associated with higher clonality in adjacent lung.

Reading the germline V gene gives CDR1 MDHEN and CDR2 SYDVKM. A distance of 9 bases separates the germline ends of V and J, which lose 4 bases and 5 bases respectively. The CDR3 runs 14 residues from the cysteine to the phenylalanine. Kept here is only the CDR3 DNA, which spans 42 bases and is read in frame from base 1. TCR beta CDR3 regions were sequenced from DNA using the immunoSEQ Assay. The study's processing was this. T cell density was computed as TCR beta template counts normalized to usable DNA estimated by amplifying housekeeping genes. The preseqR package was used to estimate richness by extrapolating to 400,000 templates for PBMC samples and to 120,000 templates for tissue samples. Clonality was defined as one minus Pielou's evenness. To identify tissue-enriched TCRs, differential abundance testing was run on productive amino-acid clonotypes with a minimum total count of 5 and an alpha of 0.1. The Jaccard Index and the Morisita Overlap Index were used to measure repertoire overlap between compartments. GLIPH grouped TCR beta CDR3s together with public tetramer-defined viral CDR3s, and a viral motif had to include at least three viral sequences and also show V-gene enrichment. Not all clones reach the TCRdb copy of this immuneACCESS table, which keeps in-frame sequences only. Checked studies attribute under half of the gap to unresolved V genes and leave the rest unexplained. V, J and clone size were drawn from that table, and D and trimming were deduced from the DNA. The sample yields about 40,000 clones; approximately 84% were counted once. The ten top clones hold approximately 6.6% of the sample.

The receptor was derived from a man aged 35 to 70 with stage I lung adenocarcinoma. This chain joins TRBV28 to TRBJ1-6; the D gene is perhaps TRBD1, from 5 matching bases. The sample consisted of peripheral blood, taken before any cancer treatment. The CDR3 region reads CASSWTQNNSPLHF. The DNA sequence reads TGTGCCAGCAGTTGGACACAAAATAATTCACCCCTCCACTTT.